These 18 T cell receptor beta chains share one sample of origin, sequenced in a study of Ad26.COV2.S vaccination and SARS-CoV-2 variants. Regarding treatment: roughly 19 received Ad26.COV2.S at low or high dose, single or two shots; a few received placebo; per-sample allocation not given. On day 63 after the first injection, vaccine and placebo recipients gave samples. Data came from immunoSEQ multiplex PCR; TCRdb stores just in-frame clones and leaves some out. The sample holds a few hundred thousand clones; roughly 85% are singletons and the top ten take just under 7.5%. Here the sequenced sample was peripheral blood, taken in a trial of Ad26.COV2.S vaccine versus placebo. All receptors derive from a person aged 18-60 years who received the Ad26.COV2.S COVID-19 vaccine or a placebo.

V gene TRBV11-1 combines with J gene TRBJ2-2; a possible D gene is TRBD2 (6 bases). Per germline, CDR1 SGHAT and CDR2 FQDESV (reference sequence). Trimming shortened V by 5 bases and J by 0 bases, and 13 bases separated the two germline ends. The CDR3 has 16 amino acids. As DNA, the CDR3 is TGTGCCAGCAGCCGCGGGGCTTCTGCGAACACCGGGGAGCTGTTTTTT. It specifies CASSRGASANTGELFF.

The V call is TRBV28, the J call TRBJ1-4; 8 bases line up with TRBD1. The CDR3 loop spans 16 amino acids. In germline, CDR1 is MDHEN, CDR2 SYDVKM. The trim removed 3 bases at V and 8 bases at J, leaving 11 bases unmatched. The CDR3 DNA reads TGTGCCAGCAGTTTCGTGAGGACAGGGACTCGGGAAAAACTGTTTTTT. It codes for CASSFVRTGTREKLFF.

The genes are TRBV5-5 and TRBJ1-4; no firm D call. With 4 bases removed from V and 10 bases from J, the gap between germline ends came to 14 bases. The CDR3 sequence is 13 residues long. Germline CDR1 SGHKS, CDR2 YYEKEE (reference sequence). CDR3 sequence: CASSVPTAGKLFF. CDR3 nucleotide sequence: TGTGCCAGCAGCGTTCCTACCGCGGGAAAACTGTTTTTT.

The chain combines TRBV29-1 with TRBJ1-1, with D hard to call. The length of the CDR3 is 13 residues. CDR1 is SQVTM, CDR2 ANQGSEA, per germline. V gave up 2 bases and J gave up 3 bases, with 10 bases separating them. CDR3 region: CSVESYRDTEAFF. The CDR3 nucleotides read TGCAGCGTTGAATCATACCGTGACACTGAAGCTTTCTTT. The full variable domain, rest sourced from reference TRBV29-1 and TRBJ1-1, is SAVISQKPSRDICQRGTSLTIQCQVDSQVTMMFWYRQQPGQSLTLIATANQGSEATYESGFVIDKFPISRPNLTFSTLTVSNMSPEDSSIYLCSVESYRDTEAFFGQGTRLTVV.

The gene calls are TRBV10-1 and TRBJ2-5, with 12 bases aligning to TRBD2. After removal of 6 bases from V and 1 base from J, the junction contained 6 bases not matched to a gene. Germline CDR1 and CDR2: WNHNN and SYGVQD (reference sequence). The CDR3 is made up of 16 amino acids. CDR3 region: CASSALTSGGQETQYF. Here the CDR3 DNA reads TGCGCCAGCAGCGCGTTGACTAGCGGGGGCCAAGAGACCCAGTACTTC.

The V call is TRBV6-5, the J call TRBJ1-2; unclear D gene. Trimming shortened V by 6 bases and J by 6 bases, and 17 bases separated the two germline ends. CDR1 and CDR2 (germline): MNHEY, SVGAGI. This CDR3 is 14 amino acids long. In DNA form, the CDR3 reads TGTGCCAGCAGACGCCGTAGGTCCCGGGATGGCTACACCTTC. Translated: CASRRRRSRDGYTF.

CDR3 loop: CASSPRGAGTYEQYF. Written as DNA, the CDR3 is TGTGCCAGCAGCCCCCGGGGGGCGGGGACCTACGAGCAGTACTTC. The gene calls are TRBV11-2 and TRBJ2-7, with D perhaps matching TRBD2 (7 bases). V was pared by 5 bases and J by 2 bases, with 16 bases between. The CDR3 is 15 amino acids. The V gene's germline CDR1 is SGHAT and CDR2 FQNNGV.

The V and J genes are TRBV7-8 and TRBJ1-3, with D possibly being TRBD1 (5 bases). The germline V gene has CDR1 SGHVS and CDR2 FQNEAQ. The V and J ends lost 3 bases and 0 bases respectively, with 15 bases between them. This CDR3 region has 17 residues. Written as DNA, the CDR3 is TGTGCCAGCAGCTTCTACGGGGCCCCCAGCTCTGGAAACACCATATATTTT. It yields the protein CASSFYGAPSSGNTIYF.

This clone was found once. This chain links TRBV19 with TRBJ1-2; 11 positions match TRBD1. After removal of 4 bases from V and 5 bases from J, the junction contained 9 bases not matched to a gene. The CDR3 covers 16 residues. Germline CDR1 reads LNHDA; CDR2 reads SQIVND (reference sequence). CDR3 region: CASSTLDRGLRYGYTF. The CDR3 DNA follows: TGTGCCAGTAGTACGTTGGACAGGGGGCTGAGGTATGGCTACACCTTC.

V and J are TRBV5-6 and TRBJ1-1, with 9 bases matching TRBD1. The junction had 8 bases not matched to a gene; V was cut back by 3 bases and J by 5 bases. This CDR3 has 15 amino acids. CDR1 and CDR2 from the germline V gene are SGHDT and YYEEEE. The CDR3 loop is CASSSIQGARTEAFF. The CDR3 DNA is TGTGCCAGCAGCTCGATACAGGGGGCGCGAACTGAAGCTTTCTTT.

The CDR3 here is CASRRSTYEQYF. CDR3 DNA: TGTGCCAGCAGAAGATCGACTTACGAGCAGTACTTC. This chain joins TRBV6-5 and TRBJ2-7; D call uncertain. The CDR3 consists of 12 residues. Trimming removed 6 bases from V and 4 bases from J, with 10 bases in between. Looked up from germline, CDR1 is MNHEY and CDR2 is SVGAGI.

The rearrangement uses TRBV3-1 (or the pseudogene TRBV3-2) and TRBJ1-1; 12 nucleotides agree with TRBD1. The V segment lost 0 bases and the J segment 5 bases; nucleotides outside the gene matches: 13. Germline V lookup: CDR1 LGHDT, CDR2 YNNKEL (reference sequence). CDR3 size: 19 residues. The CDR3 protein is CASSQEFYRDRGLRTEAFF. The CDR3 bases are TGTGCCAGCAGCCAAGAGTTTTACCGGGACAGGGGGCTGAGGACTGAAGCTTTCTTT.

This clone came up a few times. This chain joins TRBV2 and TRBJ1-3; D gene unclear. The CDR3 runs to 14 residues. Trimming removed 3 bases from V and 8 bases from J, with 14 bases in between. Germline loops: CDR1 SNHLY, CDR2 FYNNEI. The CDR3 DNA reads TGTGCCAGCAGTGAGATCGAGCGGATTCACACCATATATTTT. This gives the protein CASSEIERIHTIYF. Full variable domain (rest looked up from reference TRBV2 and TRBJ1-3): EPEVTQTPSHQVTQMGQEVILRCVPISNHLYFYWYRQILGQKVEFLVSFYNNEISEKSEIFDDQFSVERPDGSNFTLKIRSTKLEDSAMYFCASSEIERIHTIYFGEGSWLTVV.

The chain has TRBV7-9 and TRBJ1-5; D remains unclear. The ends were cut back, 0 bases at V and 7 bases at J, with 7 bases in the middle. Germline lookup yields CDR1 SEHNR and CDR2 FQNEAQ (reference sequence). The CDR3 contains 13 residues. This CDR3 reads CASSLATNQPQHF. The DNA of the CDR3 is TGTGCCAGCAGCTTAGCCACTAACCAGCCCCAGCATTTT. The complete variable domain, with remaining parts taken from reference TRBV7-9 and TRBJ1-5, reads DTGVSQNPRHKITKRGQNVTFRCDPISEHNRLYWYRQTLGQGPEFLTYFQNEAQLEKSRLLSDRFSAERPKGSFSTLEIQRTEQGDSAMYLCASSLATNQPQHFGDGTRLSIL.

The chain is built from TRBV21-1 and TRBJ2-7; TRBD1, the table's D call, was not compared with the DNA. TRBV21-1 is a pseudogene locus. This CDR3 comprises 18 residues. In DNA form, the CDR3 reads TGTGCCAGCAGCCCCGGTGAGGTCCCCCAGGGTCCCACCTACGAGCAGTACTTC. Its translation is CASSPGEVPQGPTYEQYF.

In this sample, this clone turned up once. This chain uses TRBV28 with TRBJ2-7, with D perhaps being TRBD1 or TRBD2 (5 bases each). The germline CDR1 and CDR2 sequences are MDHEN and SYDVKM. The V end was cut by 2 bases, the J end by 9 bases, with 11 bases between. This CDR3 is 12 amino acids long. CDR3 bases: TGTGCCAGCAGTTTAGGGGGATTAGGGCAGTACTTC. This codes for CASSLGGLGQYF.

The chain recombines TRBV7-2 with TRBJ2-7, with D possibly called TRBD1 or TRBD2 (5 bases each). Germline lookup yields CDR1 SGHTA and CDR2 FQGNSA. This CDR3 spans 12 amino acids. V gave up 5 bases and J gave up 6 bases, with 11 bases separating them. The CDR3, as DNA: TGTGCCAGCAGCCGAGGGACGAGCGAGCAGTACTTC. Encoded protein: CASSRGTSEQYF. Looking up the rest from reference TRBV7-2 and TRBJ2-7 gives the full variable domain: GAGVSQSPSNKVTEKGKDVELRCDPISGHTALYWYRQSLGQGLEFLIYFQGNSAPDKSGLPSDRFSAERTGGSVSTLTIQRTQQEDSAVYLCASSRGTSEQYFGPGTRLTVT.

V is TRBV29-1 and J is TRBJ2-1; no reliable D call. The CDR3 runs to 13 residues. The germline V gene has CDR1 SQVTM and CDR2 ANQGSEA. Trimming stripped 3 bases from V and 7 bases from J, with 13 bases between. DNA for the CDR3: TGCAGCGTTGAGAGTCAGAGCTTTAATGAGCAGTTCTTC. It is translated as CSVESQSFNEQFF.